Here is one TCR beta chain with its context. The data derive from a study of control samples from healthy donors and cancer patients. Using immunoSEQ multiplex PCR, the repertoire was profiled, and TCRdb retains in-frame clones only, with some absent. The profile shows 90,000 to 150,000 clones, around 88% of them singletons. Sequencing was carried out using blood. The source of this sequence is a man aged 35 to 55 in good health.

The CDR3 protein is CASSFTHTDQPQHF. CDR3 DNA: TGTGCCAGCAGCTTTACTCATACGGATCAGCCCCAGCATTTT. The J gene is TRBJ1-5, the V gene TRBV5-8; D is unclear. The V gene lost 2 bases and the J gene lost 5 bases, with 11 bases spanning the gap. The CDR3 covers 14 residues. Germline assignment: CDR1 SGHTS and CDR2 YDEGEE. Full variable domain (remainder filled in from reference TRBV5-8 and TRBJ1-5): EAGVTQSPTHLIKTRGQQATLRCSPISGHTSVYWYQQALGLGLQFLLWYDEGEERNRGNFPPRFSGRQFPNYSSELNVNALELEDSALYLCASSFTHTDQPQHFGDGTRLSIL.